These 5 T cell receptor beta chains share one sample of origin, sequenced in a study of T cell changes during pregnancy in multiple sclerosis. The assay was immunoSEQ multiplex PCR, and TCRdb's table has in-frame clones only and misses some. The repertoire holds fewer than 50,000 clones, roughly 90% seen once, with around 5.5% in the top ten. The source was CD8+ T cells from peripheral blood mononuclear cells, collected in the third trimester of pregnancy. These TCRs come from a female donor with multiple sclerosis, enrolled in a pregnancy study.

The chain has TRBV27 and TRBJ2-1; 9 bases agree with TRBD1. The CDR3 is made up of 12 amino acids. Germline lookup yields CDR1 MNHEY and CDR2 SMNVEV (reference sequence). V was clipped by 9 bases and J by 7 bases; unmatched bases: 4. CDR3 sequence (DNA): TGTGCCAGTAACAGGGGGCGGAATGAGCAGTTCTTC. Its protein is CASNRGRNEQFF.

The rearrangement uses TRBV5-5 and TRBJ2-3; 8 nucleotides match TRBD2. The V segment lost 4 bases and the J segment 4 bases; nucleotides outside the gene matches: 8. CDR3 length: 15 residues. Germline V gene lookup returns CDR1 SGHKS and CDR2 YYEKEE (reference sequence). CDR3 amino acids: CASSQERAGADTQYF. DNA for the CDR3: TGTGCCAGCAGCCAAGAGCGAGCGGGAGCAGATACGCAGTATTTT.

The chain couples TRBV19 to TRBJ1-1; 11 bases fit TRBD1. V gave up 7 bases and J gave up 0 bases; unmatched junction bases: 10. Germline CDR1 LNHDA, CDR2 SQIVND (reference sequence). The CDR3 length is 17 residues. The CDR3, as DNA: TGTGCCAGTAAAGGGGGACAGGGGGGGATATTGAACACTGAAGCTTTCTTT. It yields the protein CASKGGQGGILNTEAFF.

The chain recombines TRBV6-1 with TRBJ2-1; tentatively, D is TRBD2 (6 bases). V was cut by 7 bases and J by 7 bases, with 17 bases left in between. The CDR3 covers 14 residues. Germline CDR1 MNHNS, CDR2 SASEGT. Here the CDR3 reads CASTPGRENNEQFF. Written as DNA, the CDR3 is TGTGCCAGCACCCCCGGACGGGAGAATAATGAGCAGTTCTTC.

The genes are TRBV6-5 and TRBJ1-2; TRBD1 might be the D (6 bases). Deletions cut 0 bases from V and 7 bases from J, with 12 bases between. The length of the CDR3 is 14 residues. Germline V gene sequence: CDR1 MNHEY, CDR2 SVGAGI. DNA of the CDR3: TGTGCCAGCAGTTACTCAACAGGGAACGGTGGCTACACCTTC. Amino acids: CASSYSTGNGGYTF.